Described below is a single T cell receptor beta chain sequence and its context. Generated by immunoSEQ multiplex PCR, the TCRdb table keeps only in-frame clones and is missing some. The table lists 75,000 to 95,000 clones, about 80% of them singletons, with 9.5% to 15% in the top ten. The data were taken from a study of blood T cell repertoires in COVID-19. Germline trimming cut 3 bases from V and 3 bases from J; bases unmatched to any gene: 7. The CDR3 spans 17 residues. Germline lookup yields CDR1 KGHSH and CDR2 LQKENI. What was sequenced was peripheral blood. The V gene is TRBV18, the J gene TRBJ2-4, with 11 bases matching TRBD1. The TCR originated in a woman in her thirties or forties with active or convalescent COVID-19. The CDR3 DNA reads TGTGCCAGCTCACCCCTAGGACAGGGGGCTAGCAAAAACATTCAGTACTTC. It yields the protein CASSPLGQGASKNIQYF. The full variable domain, its missing parts supplied by reference TRBV18 and TRBJ2-4, is NAGVMQNPRHLVRRRGQEARLRCSPMKGHSHVYWYRQLPEEGLKFMVYLQKENIIDESGMPKERFSAEFPKEGPSILRIQQVVRGDSAAYFCASSPLGQGASKNIQYFGAGTRLSVL.